This TCR beta chain was profiled in a study of shared clonotypes between healthy human individuals. The study's findings and limits: Among a few donors, around 5% of naive CD4 clonotypes were found in common.

Details on this clone: Its antigen is unknown.

The authors split each subset's genomic DNA evenly across several immunoSEQ plates. Per the study methods: ImmunoSEQ sequences covered only the junction and lacked quality scores; filtering therefore differed. Libraries were prepared by immunoSEQ multiplex PCR; TCRdb keeps only in-frame clonotypes and omits some of them. V, J and clone size were drawn from that table, and D and trimming were deduced from the DNA. Among about 800,000 clones listed, about 96% were seen once. Trimming took 4 bases from V and 8 from J, leaving 14 bases between them. CDR3 length: 13 residues. Germline values: CDR1 KGHSH, CDR2 LQKENI. CD45RO negativity and positive selection for CCR7 defined naive CD8 cells, a population that excluded terminally differentiated effector memory CD45RA+ cells.

The chain uses TRBV18 and TRBJ1-1, with a possible D match to TRBD1 (5 bases). Sequencing was carried out using naive CD8+ T cells sorted from blood. This receptor was obtained from a man aged 30 to 45 in good health. The CDR3 DNA sequence: TGTGCCAGCTCACTCCCCGGGGCAGGGGAAGCTTTCTTT. Its protein product is CASSLPGAGEAFF.